The rows below give T cell receptor beta chains drawn from one sample of a study of CD8 T cells in ankylosing spondylitis. TCRdb processed the 5' RACE reads anew with MiXCR; each CDR3 protein has one entry. The sample lists over 150,000 distinct CDR3 sequences; 15% to 20% were seen once. Sequencing used blood, either unsorted or a sorted T cell fraction (not recorded which). These receptors all come from a male donor aged 5 to 30 with ankylosing spondylitis or in good health (not recorded which). The CDR3 runs from the conserved cysteine through the conserved F or W. D genes are given only for firm matches. Expanded clones get a size class; other rows say once, few or many, or leave the size out.

V gene	J gene	D gene	clone size	CDR3 protein	CDR3 DNA
TRBV10-3	TRBJ1-1	-	-	CAISGQGRMNTEAFF	TGTGCCATCAGTGGCCAGGGGAGGATGAACACTGAAGCTTTCTTT
TRBV12-3/TRBV12-4	TRBJ2-7	-	many	CASSSLPNEQYF	TGTGCCAGCAGTTCCCTTCCCAACGAGCAGTACTTC
TRBV6-5	TRBJ2-5	-	-	CASSYSWGKGKTQYF	TGTGCCAGCAGTTACTCGTGGGGAAAGGGGAAAACCCAGTACTTC
TRBV12-3/TRBV12-4	TRBJ1-2	-	many	CASLGAAPYYGYTF	TGTGCCAGCCTAGGGGCAGCCCCTTACTATGGCTACACCTTC
TRBV28	TRBJ2-1	-	many	CARPGPPKGNEQFF	TGTGCCAGGCCCGGACCCCCGAAGGGCAATGAGCAGTTCTTC
TRBV20-1	TRBJ1-2	-	many	CSAREGGLGYTF	TGCAGTGCTAGAGAGGGCGGTTTAGGCTACACCTTC
TRBV12-3/TRBV12-4	TRBJ2-1	-	many	CASSLTRTEQFF	TGTGCCAGCAGTCTTACTAGGACTGAGCAGTTCTTC
TRBV27	TRBJ2-5	-	many	CASSLGLYETQYF	TGTGCCAGCAGTTTAGGACTGTACGAGACCCAGTACTTC
TRBV9	TRBJ1-2	-	many	CASSAQTEVGYGYTF	TGTGCCAGCAGCGCCCAGACAGAGGTTGGGTATGGCTACACCTTC
TRBV7-2	TRBJ1-5	-	-	CASSLDGTNNQPQHF	TGTGCCAGCAGCTTAGATGGGACAAACAATCAGCCCCAGCATTTT
TRBV18	TRBJ1-1	-	many	CASSPRIAGDTEAFF	TGTGCCAGCTCACCCCGGATAGCAGGGGACACTGAAGCTTTCTTT
TRBV4-1	TRBJ2-2	TRBD2	many	CASSHVSGRANTGELFF	TGCGCCAGCAGCCACGTCAGCGGGAGAGCTAACACCGGGGAGCTGTTTTTT
TRBV20-1	TRBJ2-5	-	-	CSARDYGEPYQETQYF	TGCAGTGCTAGGGACTACGGGGAGCCGTACCAAGAGACCCAGTACTTC
TRBV5-1	TRBJ2-3	-	many	CASSRAFSSTDTQYF	TGCGCCAGCAGCCGAGCGTTCTCTAGCACAGATACGCAGTATTTT
TRBV6-1	TRBJ2-1	-	many	CASSVRGETLRTDYNEQFF	TGTGCCAGCAGTGTCAGGGGTGAGACGCTCCGTACGGACTACAATGAGCAGTTCTTC
TRBV7-8	TRBJ2-7	-	-	CASSLVWDGSYEQYF	TGTGCCAGCAGCTTAGTCTGGGACGGTTCCTACGAGCAGTACTTC
TRBV27	TRBJ2-5	TRBD2	many	CASSLSWTSGRQETQYF	TGTGCCAGCAGTTTATCGTGGACTAGCGGGAGGCAAGAGACCCAGTACTTC
TRBV20-1	TRBJ2-7	-	-	CSARDLGSSYEQYF	TGCAGTGCTAGAGACCTGGGGAGCTCCTACGAGCAGTACTTC
TRBV12-3/TRBV12-4	TRBJ1-1	-	many	CASWRVERNTEAFF	TGTGCCAGCTGGCGAGTGGAGAGGAACACTGAAGCTTTCTTT
TRBV6-1	TRBJ2-6	-	many	CASSEARGAGANVLTF	TGTGCCAGCAGTGAAGCGAGGGGGGCTGGGGCCAACGTCCTGACTTTC
TRBV12-3/TRBV12-4	TRBJ2-1	-	many	CASSLGTGTYNEQFF	TGTGCCAGCAGTTTAGGGACGGGTACCTACAATGAGCAGTTCTTC
TRBV12-3/TRBV12-4	TRBJ2-7	TRBD1	many	CASSLMTGPLYEQYF	TGTGCCAGCAGTTTAATGACAGGGCCGCTCTACGAGCAGTACTTC
TRBV10-3	TRBJ2-7	-	-	CATIGTEDRDNSYEQYF	TGTGCCACCATCGGAACCGAGGACCGGGACAATTCCTACGAGCAGTACTTC
TRBV5-1	TRBJ1-3	TRBD1	many	CASSLAGTGWRGLSGNTIYF	TGCGCCAGCAGCCTCGCCGGGACAGGGTGGAGGGGGCTCTCTGGAAACACCATATATTTT
TRBV6-6	TRBJ2-6	-	many	CASRSVEGSGANVLTF	TGTGCCAGCAGGTCGGTAGAGGGCTCTGGGGCCAACGTCCTGACTTTC
TRBV4-3	TRBJ2-3	TRBD2	many	CASSLFSGSSDTQYF	TGCGCCAGCTCCCTTTTTAGCGGGAGTTCGGATACGCAGTATTTT
TRBV5-6	TRBJ2-3	TRBD1	many	CASSLYRGTSTDTQYF	TGTGCCAGCAGCTTGTACAGGGGTACTAGCACAGATACGCAGTATTTT
TRBV5-1	TRBJ2-1	TRBD2	many	CASSLELAGIYNEQFF	TGCGCCAGCAGCTTGGAACTAGCGGGAATCTACAATGAGCAGTTCTTC
TRBV29-1	TRBJ2-7	TRBD1	many	CSGGQGHYEQYF	TGCAGCGGAGGACAGGGCCACTACGAGCAGTACTTC
TRBV20-1	TRBJ1-2	-	-	CSALPSGGGDYGYTF	TGCAGTGCTCTCCCATCTGGAGGCGGTGACTATGGCTACACCTTC
TRBV25-1	TRBJ1-4	-	-	CASSFPLSEKLFF	TGTGCCAGCAGTTTCCCTTTATCTGAAAAACTGTTTTTT
TRBV29-1	TRBJ2-7	-	-	CSAGQTSYEQYF	TGCAGCGCCGGACAGACCTCCTACGAGCAGTACTTC
TRBV7-2	TRBJ2-3	-	many	CASSLASGDTQYF	TGTGCCAGCAGCTTAGCGAGCGGGGATACGCAGTATTTT
TRBV10-2	TRBJ2-1	-	once	CASSESETPLGHEQFF	TGCGCCAGCAGTGAATCGGAGACTCCCCTGGGTCATGAGCAGTTCTTC
TRBV25-1	TRBJ2-6	-	many	CASSEYEAGDISGANVLTF	TGTGCCAGCAGTGAATATGAGGCAGGGGATATCTCTGGGGCCAACGTCCTGACTTTC
TRBV3-1	TRBJ2-2	TRBD2	many	CASHSSGRTGELFF	TGTGCCAGTCACTCTAGCGGGAGGACCGGGGAGCTGTTTTTT
TRBV7-8	TRBJ2-3	-	many	CASSPRDTQYF	TGTGCCAGCAGCCCACGGGATACGCAGTATTTT
TRBV6-2/TRBV6-3	TRBJ2-1	TRBD1	-	CASSSRDRGPSEQFF	TGTGCCAGCAGTTCCCGGGACAGGGGTCCGAGTGAGCAGTTCTTC
TRBV18	TRBJ1-4	TRBD1	few	CASSSSGTVNNEKLFF	TGTGCCAGCTCATCATCCGGGACAGTAAATAATGAAAAACTGTTTTTT